The rows below give T cell receptor beta chains drawn from one sample of a study of blood T cell repertoires in COVID-19. Clones were read by immunoSEQ multiplex PCR, and TCRdb kept only the in-frame ones, dropping some. The data hold about 14,000 clones, with around 69% observed a single time. Material for sequencing was peripheral blood. These receptors were taken from a boy aged 2 to 10 with active or convalescent COVID-19. CDR3s include the opening cysteine and the closing phenylalanine or tryptophan. A D gene is named only where the DNA matches it firmly. Expanded clones get a size class; other rows say once, few or many, or leave the size out.

D gene: .
clone size: medium-sized
CDR3 length: 15
J gene: TRBJ2-2
V gene: TRBV2
CDR3 protein: CASRQRVALTGELFF
CDR3 DNA: TGTGCCAGCAGACAGAGGGTGGCGCTAACCGGGGAGCTGTTTTTT

D gene: TRBD1
clone size: .
CDR3 length: 15
J gene: TRBJ2-5
V gene: TRBV4-1
CDR3 protein: CASSQAGQGLETQYF
CDR3 DNA: TGCGCCAGCAGCCAAGCGGGACAGGGCTTGGAGACCCAGTACTTC

D gene: .
clone size: .
CDR3 length: 15
J gene: TRBJ2-4
V gene: TRBV18
CDR3 protein: CASSPRRIAKNIQYF
CDR3 DNA: TGTGCCAGCTCACCACGGAGGATAGCCAAAAACATTCAGTACTTC

D gene: TRBD2
clone size: once
CDR3 length: 18
J gene: TRBJ2-7
V gene: TRBV4-1
CDR3 protein: CASSQGTLSGRGSYEQYF
CDR3 DNA: TGCGCCAGCAGCCAAGGAACCTTAAGCGGGAGGGGATCCTACGAGCAGTACTTC

D gene: .
clone size: .
CDR3 length: 16
J gene: TRBJ1-1
V gene: TRBV11-1
CDR3 protein: CASSLGMTSGVTEAFF
CDR3 DNA: TGTGCCAGCAGCTTAGGAATGACATCGGGGGTCACTGAAGCTTTCTTT

D gene: TRBD2
clone size: medium-sized
CDR3 length: 16
J gene: TRBJ2-3
V gene: TRBV10-1
CDR3 protein: CASSVGTSGRTDTQYF
CDR3 DNA: TGCGCCAGCAGCGTTGGGACTAGCGGCCGCACAGATACGCAGTATTTT

D gene: TRBD2
clone size: .
CDR3 length: 18
J gene: TRBJ2-5
V gene: TRBV23-1
CDR3 protein: CASSHRASGSGDQETQYF
CDR3 DNA: TGCGCCAGCAGTCACAGGGCTAGCGGGAGTGGGGACCAAGAGACCCAGTACTTC

D gene: .
clone size: .
CDR3 length: 21
J gene: TRBJ1-2
V gene: TRBV1
CDR3 protein: CTAKGAGYTFGSGTQGAGYTF
CDR3 DNA: .

D gene: TRBD2
clone size: .
CDR3 length: 16
J gene: TRBJ2-2
V gene: TRBV27
CDR3 protein: CASSSSGRVSTGELFF
CDR3 DNA: TGTGCCAGCAGTTCAAGCGGGAGGGTATCCACCGGGGAGCTGTTTTTT

D gene: .
clone size: medium-sized
CDR3 length: 14
J gene: TRBJ1-3
V gene: TRBV14
CDR3 protein: CASSPGFSGNTIYF
CDR3 DNA: TGTGCCAGCAGCCCAGGTTTCTCTGGAAACACCATATATTTT

D gene: .
clone size: .
CDR3 length: 12
J gene: TRBJ1-3
V gene: TRBV5-6
CDR3 protein: CASSRSGNTIYF
CDR3 DNA: TGTGCCAGCAGCCGCTCTGGAAACACCATATATTTT

D gene: .
clone size: .
CDR3 length: 13
J gene: TRBJ2-2
V gene: TRBV19
CDR3 protein: CASSPGVGGELFF
CDR3 DNA: TGTGCCAGTAGTCCCGGAGTCGGCGGGGAGCTGTTTTTT

D gene: TRBD1
clone size: once
CDR3 length: 17
J gene: TRBJ2-2
V gene: TRBV18
CDR3 protein: CASSGIRGPANTGELFF
CDR3 DNA: TGTGCCAGCTCAGGAATCAGGGGGCCCGCGAACACCGGGGAGCTGTTTTTT

D gene: TRBD1
clone size: once
CDR3 length: 18
J gene: TRBJ2-1
V gene: TRBV15
CDR3 protein: CATSTLHRGWRGYNEQFF
CDR3 DNA: TGTGCCACCAGCACCCTTCACAGGGGGTGGCGGGGCTACAATGAGCAGTTCTTC

D gene: TRBD2
clone size: once
CDR3 length: 16
J gene: TRBJ2-7
V gene: TRBV5-1
CDR3 protein: CASSLGLAGPTYEQYF
CDR3 DNA: TGCGCCAGCAGCTTGGGACTAGCGGGACCGACCTACGAGCAGTACTTC

D gene: TRBD2
clone size: .
CDR3 length: 16
J gene: TRBJ2-1
V gene: TRBV12-5
CDR3 protein: CASGRAGGPYDNEQFF
CDR3 DNA: TGTGCTAGTGGCCGAGCGGGGGGGCCCTATGACAATGAGCAGTTCTTC

D gene: .
clone size: once
CDR3 length: 16
J gene: TRBJ1-6
V gene: TRBV2
CDR3 protein: CASSEPGDTYNSPLHF
CDR3 DNA: TGTGCCAGCAGTGAACCAGGGGACACCTATAATTCACCCCTCCACTTT

D gene: .
clone size: .
CDR3 length: 11
J gene: TRBJ1-2
V gene: TRBV7-9
CDR3 protein: CAIPGAHGYTF
CDR3 DNA: TGTGCCATTCCAGGGGCCCATGGCTACACCTTC

D gene: .
clone size: .
CDR3 length: 16
J gene: TRBJ1-5
V gene: TRBV23-1
CDR3 protein: CASSPPEGGGNQPQHF
CDR3 DNA: TGCGCCAGCAGTCCCCCTGAGGGAGGGGGCAATCAGCCCCAGCATTTT

D gene: TRBD2
clone size: once
CDR3 length: 16
J gene: TRBJ2-5
V gene: TRBV5-4
CDR3 protein: CASSLFLAGVVETQYF
CDR3 DNA: TGTGCCAGCAGCTTGTTTCTAGCGGGGGTTGTAGAGACCCAGTACTTC

D gene: .
clone size: .
CDR3 length: 13
J gene: TRBJ2-7
V gene: TRBV4-3
CDR3 protein: CASSQSGGNEQYF
CDR3 DNA: TGCGCCAGCAGCCAGTCTGGGGGGAACGAGCAGTACTTC

D gene: TRBD2
clone size: few
CDR3 length: 17
J gene: TRBJ2-5
V gene: TRBV4-1
CDR3 protein: CASSQGVTSGRGETQYF
CDR3 DNA: TGCGCCAGCAGCCAAGGGGTGACTAGCGGGAGGGGGGAGACCCAGTACTTC

D gene: .
clone size: .
CDR3 length: 14
J gene: TRBJ1-1
V gene: TRBV5-6
CDR3 protein: CASSLRTQNTEAFF
CDR3 DNA: TGTGCCAGCAGCTTGAGGACTCAGAACACTGAAGCTTTCTTT

D gene: TRBD2
clone size: .
CDR3 length: 15
J gene: TRBJ2-7
V gene: TRBV19
CDR3 protein: CASSIGLAGTYEQYF
CDR3 DNA: TGTGCCAGTAGTATCGGACTAGCGGGGACCTACGAGCAGTACTTC

D gene: .
clone size: .
CDR3 length: 11
J gene: TRBJ1-1
V gene: TRBV2
CDR3 protein: CASKFWTVTFF
CDR3 DNA: TGTGCCAGTAAGTTCTGGACAGTCACTTTCTTT

D gene: .
clone size: .
CDR3 length: 15
J gene: TRBJ1-5
V gene: TRBV4-2
CDR3 protein: CASSQDPTIGQPQHF
CDR3 DNA: TGTGCCAGCAGCCAAGATCCGACAATCGGACAGCCCCAGCATTTT

D gene: .
clone size: .
CDR3 length: 12
J gene: TRBJ2-3
V gene: TRBV18
CDR3 protein: CASSSVRDTQYF
CDR3 DNA: TGTGCCAGCTCCTCGGTGAGAGATACGCAGTATTTT

D gene: TRBD2
clone size: few
CDR3 length: 16
J gene: TRBJ2-3
V gene: TRBV28
CDR3 protein: CASRGTSTQVTDTQYF
CDR3 DNA: TGTGCCAGCAGGGGGACTAGCACTCAGGTAACAGATACGCAGTATTTT

D gene: TRBD2
clone size: .
CDR3 length: 15
J gene: TRBJ2-5
V gene: TRBV7-8
CDR3 protein: CASSFSGGAGGTQYF
CDR3 DNA: TGTGCCAGCAGCTTTAGCGGGGGGGCCGGAGGGACCCAGTACTTC

D gene: .
clone size: .
CDR3 length: 13
J gene: TRBJ2-1
V gene: TRBV6-4
CDR3 protein: CASSDSPYNEQFF
CDR3 DNA: TGTGCCAGCAGTGACTCCCCATACAATGAGCAGTTCTTC

D gene: .
clone size: .
CDR3 length: 16
J gene: TRBJ1-5
V gene: TRBV5-1
CDR3 protein: CASSSGVGDSHQPQHF
CDR3 DNA: TGCGCCAGCAGCTCCGGGGTTGGGGACTCCCATCAGCCCCAGCATTTT

D gene: .
clone size: .
CDR3 length: 15
J gene: TRBJ1-1
V gene: TRBV28
CDR3 protein: CASRDSGHMNTEAFF
CDR3 DNA: TGTGCCAGCAGGGATTCGGGACACATGAACACTGAAGCTTTCTTT

D gene: TRBD1
clone size: large
CDR3 length: 15
J gene: TRBJ2-5
V gene: TRBV5-1
CDR3 protein: CASSSWTGVGETQYF
CDR3 DNA: TGCGCCAGCAGCTCGTGGACAGGGGTAGGAGAGACCCAGTACTTC

D gene: .
clone size: .
CDR3 length: 18
J gene: TRBJ1-2
V gene: TRBV30
CDR3 protein: CAWRSGRLAFDYSYGYTF
CDR3 DNA: TGTGCCTGGAGATCCGGACGGCTTGCTTTCGACTACAGCTATGGCTACACCTTC

D gene: TRBD2
clone size: .
CDR3 length: 13
J gene: TRBJ2-7
V gene: TRBV30
CDR3 protein: CAWSAGTTSEQYF
CDR3 DNA: TGTGCCTGGAGTGCAGGGACTACGTCCGAGCAGTACTTC

D gene: .
clone size: few
CDR3 length: 14
J gene: TRBJ1-2
V gene: TRBV11-2
CDR3 protein: CASSLLGGTYGYTF
CDR3 DNA: TGTGCCAGCAGCTTATTAGGGGGAACATATGGCTACACCTTC

D gene: .
clone size: few
CDR3 length: 15
J gene: TRBJ2-2
V gene: TRBV7-7
CDR3 protein: CASSLGSGNTGELFF
CDR3 DNA: TGTGCTAGCAGCTTAGGTAGCGGGAACACCGGGGAGCTGTTTTTT

D gene: .
clone size: .
CDR3 length: 16
J gene: TRBJ1-4
V gene: TRBV5-1
CDR3 protein: CASTSNSGATNEKLFF
CDR3 DNA: TGCGCCAGCACTAGCAACTCTGGGGCAACTAATGAAAAACTGTTTTTT

D gene: .
clone size: .
CDR3 length: 18
J gene: TRBJ1-5
V gene: TRBV7-8
CDR3 protein: CASSLGAPTDYSNQPQHF
CDR3 DNA: TGTGCCAGCAGCTTAGGGGCCCCGACAGATTATAGCAATCAGCCCCAGCATTTT

D gene: TRBD1
clone size: .
CDR3 length: 14
J gene: TRBJ1-2
V gene: TRBV11-2
CDR3 protein: CASRRPGQGGGYTF
CDR3 DNA: TGTGCCAGCAGGAGGCCCGGACAGGGGGGCGGCTACACCTTC

D gene: TRBD1
clone size: few
CDR3 length: 16
J gene: TRBJ1-6
V gene: TRBV7-2
CDR3 protein: CASSLSTGVRNSPLHF
CDR3 DNA: TGTGCCAGCAGCTTATCCACAGGGGTCCGTAATTCACCCCTCCACTTT

D gene: .
clone size: .
CDR3 length: 13
J gene: TRBJ1-1
V gene: TRBV19
CDR3 protein: CASSRTPGAEAFF
CDR3 DNA: TGTGCCAGTAGTCGCACTCCAGGCGCTGAAGCTTTCTTT

D gene: .
clone size: .
CDR3 length: 14
J gene: TRBJ1-5
V gene: TRBV3-1/TRBV3-2
CDR3 protein: CASSPGTTNQPQHF
CDR3 DNA: TGTGCCAGCAGCCCCGGGACAACAAATCAGCCCCAGCATTTT

D gene: .
clone size: .
CDR3 length: 16
J gene: TRBJ1-5
V gene: TRBV28
CDR3 protein: CASTPSRGVGNQPQHF
CDR3 DNA: TGTGCCAGCACACCATCGCGGGGAGTGGGCAATCAGCCCCAGCATTTT